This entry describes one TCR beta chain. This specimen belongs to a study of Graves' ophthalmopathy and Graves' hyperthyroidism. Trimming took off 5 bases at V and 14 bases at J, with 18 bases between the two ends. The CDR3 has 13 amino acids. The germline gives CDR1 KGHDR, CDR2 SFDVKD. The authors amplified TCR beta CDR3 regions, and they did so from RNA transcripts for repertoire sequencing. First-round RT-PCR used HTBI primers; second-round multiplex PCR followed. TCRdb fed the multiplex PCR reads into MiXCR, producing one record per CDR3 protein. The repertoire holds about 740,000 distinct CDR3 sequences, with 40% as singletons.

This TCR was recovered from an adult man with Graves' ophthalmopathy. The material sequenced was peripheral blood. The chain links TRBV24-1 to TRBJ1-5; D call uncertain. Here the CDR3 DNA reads TGTGCCACCAGTGGTAGCGGGAGCGGCTATGAGCATTTT. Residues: CATSGSGSGYEHF.